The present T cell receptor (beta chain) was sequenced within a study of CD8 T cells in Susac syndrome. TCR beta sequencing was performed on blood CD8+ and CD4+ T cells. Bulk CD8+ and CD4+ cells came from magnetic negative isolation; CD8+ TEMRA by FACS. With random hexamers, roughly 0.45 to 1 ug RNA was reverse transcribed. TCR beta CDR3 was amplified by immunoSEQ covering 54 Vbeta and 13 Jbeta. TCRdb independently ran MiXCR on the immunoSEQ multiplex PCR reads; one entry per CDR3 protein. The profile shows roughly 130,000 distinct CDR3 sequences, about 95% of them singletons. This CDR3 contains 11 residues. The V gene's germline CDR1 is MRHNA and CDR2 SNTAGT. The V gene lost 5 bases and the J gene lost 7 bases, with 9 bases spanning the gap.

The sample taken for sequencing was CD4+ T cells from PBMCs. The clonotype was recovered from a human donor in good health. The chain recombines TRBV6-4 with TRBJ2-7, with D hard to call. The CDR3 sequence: CASSLQREQYF. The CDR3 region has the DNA TGTGCCAGCAGTCTCCAGCGAGAGCAGTACTTC.